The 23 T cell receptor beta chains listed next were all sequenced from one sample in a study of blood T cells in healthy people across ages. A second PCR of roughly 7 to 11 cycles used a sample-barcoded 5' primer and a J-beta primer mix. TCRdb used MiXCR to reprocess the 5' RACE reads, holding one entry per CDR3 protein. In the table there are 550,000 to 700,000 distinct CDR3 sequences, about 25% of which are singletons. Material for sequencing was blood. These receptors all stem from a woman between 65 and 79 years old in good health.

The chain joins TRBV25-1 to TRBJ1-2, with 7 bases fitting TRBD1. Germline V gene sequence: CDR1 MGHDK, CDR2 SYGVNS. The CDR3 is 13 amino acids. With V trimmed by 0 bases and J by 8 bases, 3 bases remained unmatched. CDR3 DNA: TGTGCCAGCAGTGAATATACAGGGGACGGCTACACCTTC. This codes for CASSEYTGDGYTF.

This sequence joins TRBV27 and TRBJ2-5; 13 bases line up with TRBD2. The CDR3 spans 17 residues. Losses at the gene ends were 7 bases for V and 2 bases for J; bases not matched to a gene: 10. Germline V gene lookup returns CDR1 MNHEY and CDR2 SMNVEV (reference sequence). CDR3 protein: CASTIGTSGELQETQYF. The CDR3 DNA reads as TGTGCCAGCACCATAGGGACTAGCGGGGAGTTGCAAGAGACCCAGTACTTC.

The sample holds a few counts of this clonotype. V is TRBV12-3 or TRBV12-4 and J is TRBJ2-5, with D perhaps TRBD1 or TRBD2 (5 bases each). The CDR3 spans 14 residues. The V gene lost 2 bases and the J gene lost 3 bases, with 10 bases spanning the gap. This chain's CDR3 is CASSLNRRKETQYF. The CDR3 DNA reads TGTGCCAGCAGTTTAAACAGGAGGAAAGAGACCCAGTACTTC.

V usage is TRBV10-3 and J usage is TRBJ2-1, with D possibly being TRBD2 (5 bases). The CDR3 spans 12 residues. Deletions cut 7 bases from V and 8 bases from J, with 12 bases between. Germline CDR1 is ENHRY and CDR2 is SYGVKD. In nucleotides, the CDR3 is TGTGCCATCAAAGGGCCCGGGGATGAGCAGTTCTTC. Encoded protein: CAIKGPGDEQFF.

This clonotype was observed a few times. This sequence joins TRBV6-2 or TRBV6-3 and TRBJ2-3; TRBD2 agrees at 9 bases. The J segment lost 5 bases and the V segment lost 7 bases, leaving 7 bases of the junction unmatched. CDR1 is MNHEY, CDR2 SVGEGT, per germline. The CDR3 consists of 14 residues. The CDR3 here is CASILAGKRDTQYF. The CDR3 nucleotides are TGTGCCAGCATCCTAGCGGGGAAGAGAGATACGCAGTATTTT.

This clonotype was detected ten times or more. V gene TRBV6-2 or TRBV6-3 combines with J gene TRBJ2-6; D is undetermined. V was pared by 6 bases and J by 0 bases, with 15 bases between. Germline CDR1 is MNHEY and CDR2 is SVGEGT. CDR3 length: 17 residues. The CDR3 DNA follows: TGTGCCAGCAGGAACCCCCCTGGTGACTCTGGGGCCAACGTCCTGACTTTC. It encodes CASRNPPGDSGANVLTF.

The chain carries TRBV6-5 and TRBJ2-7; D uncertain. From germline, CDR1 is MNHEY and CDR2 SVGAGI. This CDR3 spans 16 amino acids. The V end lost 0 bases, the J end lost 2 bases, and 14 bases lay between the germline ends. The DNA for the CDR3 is TGTGCCAGCAGTTACTCCTTGCCGGACGGAGCCTACGAGCAGTACTTC. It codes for CASSYSLPDGAYEQYF.

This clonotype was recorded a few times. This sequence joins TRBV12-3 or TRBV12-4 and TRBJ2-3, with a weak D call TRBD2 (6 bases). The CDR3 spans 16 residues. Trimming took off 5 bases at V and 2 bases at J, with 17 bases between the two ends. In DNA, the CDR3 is TGTGCCAGCAGTCCGGGACGGGAGAGAGACACAGATACGCAGTATTTT. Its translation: CASSPGRERDTDTQYF.

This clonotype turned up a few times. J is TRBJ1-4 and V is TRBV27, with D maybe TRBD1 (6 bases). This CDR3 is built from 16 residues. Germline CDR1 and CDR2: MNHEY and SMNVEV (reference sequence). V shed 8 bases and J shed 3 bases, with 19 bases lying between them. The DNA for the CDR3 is TGTGCCAGCGCCGATGGGGGCGCAGGCGCTAATGAAAAACTGTTTTTT. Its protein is CASADGGAGANEKLFF. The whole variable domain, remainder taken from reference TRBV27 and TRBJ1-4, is EAQVTQNPRYLITVTGKKLTVTCSQNMNHEYMSWYRQDPGLGLRQIYYSMNVEVTDKGDVPEGYKVSRKEKRNFPLILESPSPNQTSLYFCASADGGAGANEKLFFGSGTQLSVL.

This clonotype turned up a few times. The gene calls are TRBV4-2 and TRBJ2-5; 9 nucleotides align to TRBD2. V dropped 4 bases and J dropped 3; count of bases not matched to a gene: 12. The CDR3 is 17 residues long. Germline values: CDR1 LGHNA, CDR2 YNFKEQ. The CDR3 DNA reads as TGTGCCAGCAGCCCAACCCTGACTAGCGGCCTTGAAGAGACCCAGTACTTC. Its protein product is CASSPTLTSGLEETQYF.

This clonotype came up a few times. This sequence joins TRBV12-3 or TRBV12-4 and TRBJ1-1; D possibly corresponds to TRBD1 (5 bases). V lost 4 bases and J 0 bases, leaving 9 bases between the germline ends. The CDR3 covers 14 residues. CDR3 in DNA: TGTGCCAGCAGTTGGGAGACAGTGAACACTGAAGCTTTCTTT. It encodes CASSWETVNTEAFF.

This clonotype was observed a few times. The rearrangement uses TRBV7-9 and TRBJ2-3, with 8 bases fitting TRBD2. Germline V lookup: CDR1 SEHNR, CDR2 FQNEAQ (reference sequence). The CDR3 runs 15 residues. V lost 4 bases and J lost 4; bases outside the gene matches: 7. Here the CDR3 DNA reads TGTGCCAGCAGCTATAGCGGGATGGTGGCAGATACGCAGTATTTT. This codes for CASSYSGMVADTQYF.

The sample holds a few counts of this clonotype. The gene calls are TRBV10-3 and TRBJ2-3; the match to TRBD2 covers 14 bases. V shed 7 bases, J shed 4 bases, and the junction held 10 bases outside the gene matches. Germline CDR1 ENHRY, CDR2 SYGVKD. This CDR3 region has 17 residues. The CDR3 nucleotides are TGTGCCATCAATCCGACTAGCGGGGGGGCGTCGGCAGATACGCAGTATTTT. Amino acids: CAINPTSGGASADTQYF.

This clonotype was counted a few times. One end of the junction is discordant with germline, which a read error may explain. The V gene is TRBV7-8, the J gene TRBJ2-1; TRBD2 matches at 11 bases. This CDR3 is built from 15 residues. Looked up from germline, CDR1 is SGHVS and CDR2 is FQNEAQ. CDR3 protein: CASSPSGGSYNGQFF. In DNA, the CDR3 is TGTGCCAGCAGCCCTAGCGGGGGGTCCTACAATGGGCAGTTCTTC.

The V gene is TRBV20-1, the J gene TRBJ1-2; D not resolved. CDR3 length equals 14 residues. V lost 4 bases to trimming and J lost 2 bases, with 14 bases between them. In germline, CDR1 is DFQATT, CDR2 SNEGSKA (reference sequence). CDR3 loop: CSATPWTGNYGYTF. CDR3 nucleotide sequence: TGCAGTGCTACCCCCTGGACGGGGAACTATGGCTACACCTTC.

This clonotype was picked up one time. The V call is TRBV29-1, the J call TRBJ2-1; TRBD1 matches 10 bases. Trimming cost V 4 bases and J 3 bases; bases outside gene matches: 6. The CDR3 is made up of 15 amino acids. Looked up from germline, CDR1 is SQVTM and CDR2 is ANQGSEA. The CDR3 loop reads CSVAGTGDIYNEQFF. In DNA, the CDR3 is TGCAGCGTTGCTGGGACAGGGGACATCTACAATGAGCAGTTCTTC.

CDR3 protein: CAWSSAGETGYTF. Here the CDR3 DNA reads TGTGCCTGGAGTTCAGCAGGGGAGACTGGCTACACCTTC. The chain carries TRBV30 and TRBJ1-2; D perhaps matches TRBD1 (6 bases). This CDR3 is 13 amino acids long. Trimming took off 2 bases at V and 7 bases at J, with 14 bases between the two ends. Looked up from germline, CDR1 is GTSNPN and CDR2 is SVGIG (reference sequence).

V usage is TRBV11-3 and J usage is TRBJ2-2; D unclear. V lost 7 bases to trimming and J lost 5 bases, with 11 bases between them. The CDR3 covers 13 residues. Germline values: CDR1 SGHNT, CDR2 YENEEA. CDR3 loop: CASNRMLTGELFF. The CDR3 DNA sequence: TGTGCCAGCAACAGAATGCTAACCGGGGAGCTGTTTTTT.

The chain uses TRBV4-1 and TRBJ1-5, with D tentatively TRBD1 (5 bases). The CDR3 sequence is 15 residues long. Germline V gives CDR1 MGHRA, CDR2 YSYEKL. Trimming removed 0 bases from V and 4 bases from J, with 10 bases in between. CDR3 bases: TGCGCCAGCAGCCAAGATAGGGCAGGGAATCAGCCCCAGCATTTT. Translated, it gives CASSQDRAGNQPQHF.

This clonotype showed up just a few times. This CDR3 reads CSVLAIAKNIQYF. The CDR3 nucleotides read TGCAGCGTTTTGGCTATAGCCAAAAACATTCAGTACTTC. The V and J genes are TRBV29-1 and TRBJ2-4, with D uncertain. This CDR3 region has 13 residues. Germline loops: CDR1 SQVTM, CDR2 ANQGSEA. Trimming pared 5 bases from V and 0 bases from J, leaving 8 bases between. The full variable domain, with the rest looked up from reference TRBV29-1 and TRBJ2-4, is SAVISQKPSRDICQRGTSLTIQCQVDSQVTMMFWYRQQPGQSLTLIATANQGSEATYESGFVIDKFPISRPNLTFSTLTVSNMSPEDSSIYLCSVLAIAKNIQYFGAGTRLSVL.

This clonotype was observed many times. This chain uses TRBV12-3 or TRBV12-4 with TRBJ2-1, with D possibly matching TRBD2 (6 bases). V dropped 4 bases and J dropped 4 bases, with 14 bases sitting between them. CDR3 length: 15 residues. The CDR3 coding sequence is TGTGCCAGCAGTTGGGCGGGGATGGGGTACAATGAGCAGTTCTTC. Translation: CASSWAGMGYNEQFF.

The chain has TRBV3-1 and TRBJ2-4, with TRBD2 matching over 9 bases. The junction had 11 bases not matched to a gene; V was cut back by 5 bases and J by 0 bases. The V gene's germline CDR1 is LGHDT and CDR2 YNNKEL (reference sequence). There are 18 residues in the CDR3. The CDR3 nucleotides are TGTGCCAGCAGCGACATAGCGGGGGCCAGGACAGCCAAAAACATTCAGTACTTC. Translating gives CASSDIAGARTAKNIQYF.

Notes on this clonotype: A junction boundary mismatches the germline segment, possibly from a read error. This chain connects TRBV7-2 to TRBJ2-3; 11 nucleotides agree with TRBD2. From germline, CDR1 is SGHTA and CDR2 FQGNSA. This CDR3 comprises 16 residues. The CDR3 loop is CASSPRTSGPTGTQYF. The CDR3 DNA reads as TGTGCCAGCAGCCCCCGGACTAGCGGGCCCACAGGTACGCAGTATTTT. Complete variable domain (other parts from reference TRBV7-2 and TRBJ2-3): GAGVSQSPSNKVTEKGKDVELRCDPISGHTALYWYRQSLGQGLEFLIYFQGNSAPDKSGLPSDRFSAERTGGSVSTLTIQRTQQEDSAVYLCASSPRTSGPTGTQYFGPGTRLTVL.